Only a few counts were recorded for the clone carrying this TCR beta chain. These data come from a study of identical twins. TCRdb called the 5' RACE reads again in MiXCR, with one record for every CDR3 protein. The table records about 490,000 distinct CDR3 sequences, around 15% of them present only once. Trimming took off 6 bases at V and 5 bases at J, with 14 bases between the two ends. Germline CDR1 reads MNHNS; CDR2 reads SASEGT. The CDR3 contains 14 residues. This sample was also put to use in a study of yellow fever vaccine responses in identical twins.

The TCR originated in a young woman in good health. The genes are TRBV6-1 and TRBJ2-4, with D perhaps TRBD1 (5 bases). Material: CD4+ T cells sorted from blood. CDR3 region: CASSPTRQQNIQYF. For the CDR3, the DNA is TGTGCCAGCAGCCCGACACGACAGCAAAACATTCAGTACTTC.